Sequencing of this TCR beta chain was carried out in a study of blood T cells in healthy people across ages. Study-wide results and limits: Among long-lived donors, naive CD4+ cells were more numerous and diversity higher than in aged donors. The donors' CMV status was not determined, possibly confounding changes in expanded clonotypes.

The CDR3 totals 16 residues. Germline V gives CDR1 DFQATT, CDR2 SNEGSKA (reference sequence). Worth noting for this clonotype: Its antigen is currently unknown.

A sample-barcoded 5' primer and a J-beta primer mix were used in a second PCR of about 7 to 12 cycles. From the 5' RACE reads, TCRdb called clonotypes with MiXCR, one entry per CDR3 protein. The data hold about 700,000 distinct CDR3 sequences, with roughly 32% observed a single time. This sequence joins TRBV20-1 and TRBJ2-1; 10 bases are a match to TRBD2. Sequencing was carried out using blood. The receptor comes from an elderly woman in good health. The CDR3, as DNA: TGCAGCCGCCCCCTCGGACTAGCGGCCTCCTACAATGAGCAGTTCTTC. This codes for CSRPLGLAASYNEQFF.